Following are 19 T cell receptor beta chains from one sample sequenced in a study of blood T cell repertoires in COVID-19. Here immunoSEQ multiplex PCR was the method, and the copy in TCRdb shows in-frame clones only, minus some. Of tens of thousands of clones listed, roughly 82% are singletons. The material sequenced was peripheral blood. The source is a woman of 80 years or more with acute or convalescent COVID-19.

About this clone itself: No DNA is shown, since the ends of the CDR3 on it are uncertain; the CDR3 is the one TCRdb lists. The chain employs TRBV27 and TRBJ1-4; TRBD1 is the table's D call and was not checked against the DNA. Ends included, the CDR3 has 16 residues. Germline-derived CDR1 and CDR2 are MNHEY and SMNVEV (reference sequence). CDR3 sequence: CASSPVPTGYNEKLFF.

A few counts support this clone. The chain is built from TRBV6-5 and TRBJ1-6, with 9 nucleotides matching TRBD1. Per germline, CDR1 MNHEY and CDR2 SVGAGI. The V gene end was trimmed by 11 bases and the J gene end by 6 bases; junction bases not matched to a gene: 2. The CDR3 is 12 amino acids. For the CDR3, the DNA is TGTGCCGGACAGGGGAGTAATTCACCCCTCCACTTT. Translated: CAGQGSNSPLHF.

This rearrangement joins TRBV3-1 (or the pseudogene TRBV3-2) to TRBJ1-6, with a tentative D call TRBD1 (5 bases). The CDR3 contains 13 residues. Germline V gene data show CDR1 as LGHDT and CDR2 as YNNKEL (reference sequence). V was trimmed by 3 bases and J by 8 bases, leaving 8 bases between them. CDR3 in DNA: TGTGCCAGCAGCCAGGGGCCGGATTCACCCCTCCACTTT. Encoded protein: CASSQGPDSPLHF.

The chain is built from TRBV5-4 and TRBJ1-6; no firm D call. The germline CDR1 and CDR2 sequences are SGHNT and YYREEE (reference sequence). This CDR3 region has 12 residues. Deletions cut 10 bases from V and 6 bases from J, with 11 bases between. CDR3 amino acids: CAVWSFNSPLHF. The CDR3 DNA reads TGTGCCGTCTGGAGTTTTAATTCACCCCTCCACTTT.

This clone was recorded a few times. The gene calls are TRBV6-5 and TRBJ2-6; TRBD1 might be the D (5 bases). V lost 7 bases and J 0 bases, leaving 7 bases between the germline ends. CDR1 and CDR2 (germline): MNHEY, SVGAGI. There are 14 residues in the CDR3. CDR3 region: CASKGNSGANVLTF. CDR3 sequence (DNA): TGTGCCAGCAAGGGGAACTCTGGGGCCAACGTCCTGACTTTC.

This chain joins TRBV7-2 and TRBJ2-7, with D possibly being TRBD2 (7 bases). V dropped 3 bases and J dropped 3 bases, with 18 bases sitting between them. CDR3 size: 16 residues. Germline V lookup: CDR1 SGHTA, CDR2 FQGNSA. This chain's CDR3 is CASSLGAAGDRYEQYF. DNA of the CDR3: TGTGCCAGCAGCTTGGGGGCGGCGGGAGATCGCTACGAGCAGTACTTC.

V gene TRBV4-1 combines with J gene TRBJ2-6; no firm D call. Trimming cost V 0 bases and J 5 bases, with 11 bases left between them. Germline CDR1 is MGHRA and CDR2 is YSYEKL. This CDR3 is 16 amino acids long. Written as DNA, the CDR3 is TGCGCCAGCAGCCAAGAAGAGGAGTTGTGGGCCAACGTCCTGACTTTC. Residues: CASSQEEELWANVLTF.

This clone was seen just once. The V gene is TRBV19, the J gene TRBJ2-7; 7 bases are a match to TRBD1. The CDR3 is 14 residues long. Trimming cost V 2 bases and J 1 base; bases outside gene matches: 2. CDR1 and CDR2 (germline): LNHDA, SQIVND (reference sequence). The CDR3 region has the DNA TGTGCCAGTAGTATACGGGGACAGTCCTACGAGCAGTACTTC. Protein sequence: CASSIRGQSYEQYF.

The chain carries TRBV6-5 and TRBJ2-7; no reliable D call. The CDR3 has 14 residues. The germline V gene has CDR1 MNHEY and CDR2 SVGAGI. V shed 8 bases and J shed 1 base, with 15 bases lying between them. CDR3 in amino acids: CASLQTAASYEQYF. CDR3 nucleotides: TGTGCCAGCCTCCAGACCGCGGCTTCCTACGAGCAGTACTTC.

This chain links TRBV27 with TRBJ2-7; 10 bases are a match to TRBD1. The CDR3 has 14 amino acids. Germline-derived CDR1 and CDR2 are MNHEY and SMNVEV (reference sequence). V trimming: 3 bases; J trimming: 10 bases; junction bases outside the gene matches: 9. The CDR3 loop reads CASSFSRQGAGQYF. Written as DNA, the CDR3 is TGTGCCAGCAGTTTCTCCCGACAGGGGGCTGGACAGTACTTC.

This chain links TRBV5-1 with TRBJ1-5, with D possibly being TRBD1 (5 bases). V was trimmed by 1 base and J by 7 bases, leaving 15 bases between them. The CDR3 runs to 15 residues. The germline gives CDR1 SGHRS, CDR2 YFSETQ. CDR3 DNA: TGCGCCAGCAGCTTGAGTGGACAAGTAAACCAGCCCCAGCATTTT. This encodes CASSLSGQVNQPQHF.

J is TRBJ2-7 and V is TRBV18; D might be TRBD2 (6 bases). The CDR3 runs 15 residues. CDR1 is KGHSH, CDR2 LQKENI, per germline. V was shortened by 3 bases and J by 4 bases, with 16 bases between the two germline ends. The CDR3 coding sequence is TGTGCCAGCTCACCGGGACTGACGAGCGGGTACGAGCAGTACTTC. This codes for CASSPGLTSGYEQYF.

The chain is built from TRBV7-9 and TRBJ2-2, with D maybe TRBD1 (5 bases). Per germline, CDR1 SEHNR and CDR2 FQNEAQ (reference sequence). CDR3 length: 15 residues. Trimming cost V 2 bases and J 3 bases, with 10 bases left between them. The CDR3 loop is CASSLQGYYTGELFF. DNA for the CDR3: TGTGCCAGCAGCTTACAGGGCTATTACACCGGGGAGCTGTTTTTT.

The chain has TRBV5-6 and TRBJ2-7, with D tentatively TRBD1 (6 bases). Germline lookup yields CDR1 SGHDT and CDR2 YYEEEE. The CDR3 runs to 14 residues. V was trimmed by 4 bases and J by 4 bases, leaving 15 bases between them. The CDR3 protein is CASSNPGDSYEQYF. In DNA form, the CDR3 reads TGTGCCAGCAGCAACCCAGGGGATTCTTACGAGCAGTACTTC. The full variable domain, rest sourced from reference TRBV5-6 and TRBJ2-7, is DAGVTQSPTHLIKTRGQQVTLRCSPKSGHDTVSWYQQALGQGPQFIFQYYEEEERQRGNFPDRFSGHQFPNYSSELNVNALLLGDSALYLCASSNPGDSYEQYFGPGTRLTVT.

The CDR3 loop reads CASSQDFWLMDGTNTGELFF. The CDR3 DNA follows: TGTGCCAGCAGCCAAGATTTTTGGTTAATGGACGGGACTAACACCGGGGAGCTGTTTTTT. V usage is TRBV14 and J usage is TRBJ2-2; D may be TRBD2 (6 bases). V was cut by 0 bases and J by 2 bases, with 22 bases left in between. The CDR3 spans 20 residues. Germline CDR1 reads SGHDN; CDR2 reads FVKESK.

The chain combines TRBV9 with TRBJ2-1; 14 bases match TRBD2. This CDR3 comprises 16 residues. The junction had 4 bases not matched to a gene; V was cut back by 0 bases and J by 8 bases. Germline CDR1 SGDLS, CDR2 YYNGEE. The CDR3 DNA sequence: TGTGCCAGCAGCGTAGGGGGACTAGCGGGAGTGGATGAGCAGTTCTTC. Translating gives CASSVGGLAGVDEQFF. Full variable domain (missing parts from reference TRBV9 and TRBJ2-1): DSGVTQTPKHLITATGQRVTLRCSPRSGDLSVYWYQQSLDQGLQFLIQYYNGEERAKGNILERFSAQQFPDLHSELNLSSLELGDSALYFCASSVGGLAGVDEQFFGPGTRLTVL.

This clone appeared once. The chain uses TRBV18 and TRBJ2-1; 8 bases agree with TRBD1. The trim removed 10 bases at V and 7 bases at J, leaving 9 bases unmatched. CDR3 size: 13 residues. CDR1 and CDR2 from the germline V gene are KGHSH and LQKENI. The CDR3 nucleotides read TGTGCCATCCGAACCCAGGGGGCAAATGAGCAGTTCTTC. Its protein is CAIRTQGANEQFF.

The V call is TRBV28, the J call TRBJ2-1, with TRBD2 matching 8 bases. Trimming took 3 bases from V and 0 from J; bases not matched to a gene: 10. Germline lookup yields CDR1 MDHEN and CDR2 SYDVKM. The CDR3 runs to 18 residues. The CDR3 is CASSFYSIAGSSYNEQFF. The CDR3 DNA follows: TGTGCCAGCAGTTTTTACTCTATAGCGGGGAGCTCCTACAATGAGCAGTTCTTC.

This clone was found a few times. This chain links TRBV10-2 with TRBJ2-7; D perhaps matches TRBD2 (5 bases). V was shortened by 3 bases and J by 2 bases, with 14 bases between the two germline ends. The germline V gene has CDR1 WSHSY and CDR2 SAAADI. The CDR3 has 15 residues. CDR3 loop: CASSELDLTPYEQYF. The CDR3 nucleotides read TGCGCCAGCAGTGAACTGGACTTGACCCCCTACGAGCAGTACTTC.